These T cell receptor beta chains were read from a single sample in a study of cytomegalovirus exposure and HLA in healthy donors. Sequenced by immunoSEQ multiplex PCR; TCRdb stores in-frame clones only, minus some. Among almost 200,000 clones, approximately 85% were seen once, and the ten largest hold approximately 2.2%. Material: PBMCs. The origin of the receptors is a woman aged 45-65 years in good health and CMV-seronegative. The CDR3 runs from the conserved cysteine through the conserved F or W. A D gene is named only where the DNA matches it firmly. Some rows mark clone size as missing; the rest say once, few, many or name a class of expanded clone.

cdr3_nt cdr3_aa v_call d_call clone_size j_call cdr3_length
TGTGCCAGCAGTGAAAGAGCCGCTTCCTATGGCTACACCTTC CASSERAASYGYTF TRBV6-5 NA NA TRBJ1-2 14
TGCAGCGAGGTACCAGGGTATGGCACTGAAGCTTTCTTT CSEVPGYGTEAFF TRBV29-1 NA NA TRBJ1-1 13
TGTGCCAGCAGCGTGCACGGTTATGCCTACGAGCAGTACTTC CASSVHGYAYEQYF TRBV9 NA NA TRBJ2-7 14
TGCGCCAGCAGCTTGCGATCAGGGATGAACACTGAAGCTTTCTTT CASSLRSGMNTEAFF TRBV5-1 NA NA TRBJ1-1 15
TGTGCCAGTAGTATAGTCGGACAGGTCGGATACAATGAGCAGTTCTTC CASSIVGQVGYNEQFF TRBV19 TRBD1 once TRBJ2-1 16
TGCGCCAGCAGCCAGGGGTACGAGCAGTACTTC CASSQGYEQYF TRBV5-1 NA NA TRBJ2-7 11
TGTGCCAGCAGCTTAAGCTCCAGCGGGAGGGATACGCAGTATTTT CASSLSSSGRDTQYF TRBV7-3 TRBD2 few TRBJ2-3 15
TGCGCCAGCAGCCCTCTTGGGACAGGGGGCGCTTACAATGAGCAGTTCTTC CASSPLGTGGAYNEQFF TRBV5-1 TRBD1 once TRBJ2-1 17
TGTGCCAGCAGCCCCTCTCGCGGGACCTACAATGAGCAGTTCTTC CASSPSRGTYNEQFF TRBV11-1 NA once TRBJ2-1 15
TGTGCCAGCTCGACGCTGAGTAGTTTCGGGTCCTACGAGCAGTACTTC CASSTLSSFGSYEQYF TRBV28 NA once TRBJ2-7 16
TGCGCCAGCAGCTTGGGTTTGCGGGACCCCTACAATGAGCAGTTCTTC CASSLGLRDPYNEQFF TRBV5-1 NA NA TRBJ2-1 16
TGCGCCAGCAGCCTGCCGTGGGAGGGCCTCGGGAGAGAGCGAGAGACCCAGTACTTC CASSLPWEGLGRERETQYF TRBV5-1 TRBD2 NA TRBJ2-5 19
TGTGCCAGCCTTAGCGTCCTGGGTTACAAGCAGTACTTC CASLSVLGYKQYF TRBV6-5 NA NA TRBJ2-7 13
TGTGCCAGCAGCCAAACCGGGACACCAGCCTACGAGCAGTACTTC CASSQTGTPAYEQYF TRBV14 NA NA TRBJ2-7 15
TGTGCCTGGAGATTCACGGGTAACACCGGGGAGCTGTTTTTT CAWRFTGNTGELFF TRBV30 NA NA TRBJ2-2 14
TGTGCCAGCAGCTTAGAGAGGACAGGGGCTTACGAGCAGTACTTC CASSLERTGAYEQYF TRBV7-8 TRBD1 NA TRBJ2-7 15
TGTGCCAGCAGCTCAGGAAGGGGCCTTGGAAACACCATATATTTT CASSSGRGLGNTIYF TRBV13 NA NA TRBJ1-3 15
TGTGCCAGCACCCCTAGGGGTGGGGATCAGCCCCAGCATTTT CASTPRGGDQPQHF TRBV6-6 NA once TRBJ1-5 14
TGTGCCAGCAGGGTTCACGGGAGAGGTAATGAGCAGTTCTTC CASRVHGRGNEQFF TRBV27 NA NA TRBJ2-1 14